This T cell receptor (beta chain) was identified during a study of response to subunit inactivated influenza vaccine. Study results and limitations: Seasonal influenza vaccination, on each occasion, was suggested by the authors to recruit few new T cells.

TCRdb used MiXCR to reprocess the RT-PCR reads, holding one entry per CDR3 protein. The profile shows 600,000 to 700,000 distinct CDR3 sequences, about 14% of them singletons. CDR3 length equals 14 residues. The V and J ends lost 5 bases and 2 bases respectively, with 11 bases between them. Germline CDR1 SGHDT, CDR2 YYEEEE. Details on this clonotype: No antigen is known for it.

This clonotype was sampled from a man between 45 and 60 years old who received an inactivated influenza vaccine. This specimen consisted of PBMCs from blood, obtained around 15 days before vaccination. The chain carries TRBV5-6 and TRBJ2-4, with no clear D. CDR3 loop: CASSLQVSKNIQYF. The CDR3 bases are TGTGCCAGCAGTCTTCAGGTGTCCAAAAACATTCAGTACTTC. The whole variable domain, remainder taken from reference TRBV5-6 and TRBJ2-4, is DAGVTQSPTHLIKTRGQQVTLRCSPKSGHDTVSWYQQALGQGPQFIFQYYEEEERQRGNFPDRFSGHQFPNYSSELNVNALLLGDSALYLCASSLQVSKNIQYFGAGTRLSVL.